This is a list of T cell receptor beta chains from one sample in a study of blood T cell repertoires in COVID-19. Generated by immunoSEQ multiplex PCR, the TCRdb table keeps only in-frame clones and is missing some. Here the sample spans 95,000 to 110,000 clones, roughly 84% being singletons. Sequencing was performed on peripheral blood. These receptors were taken from a human donor in a cohort sampled during active COVID-19. The CDR3 runs from the conserved cysteine through the conserved F or W. The order of the fields is J gene, V gene, clone size, D gene, CDR3 DNA, CDR3 protein. A D gene is named only where the DNA matches it firmly. Expanded clones are given a class, and other clones once, few, many or no size at all.

j_call: TRBJ2-7; v_call: TRBV12-3/TRBV12-4; clone_size: NA; d_call: TRBD2; cdr3_nt: TGTGCCAGCAGATGGGAGCGGGAGTCCCGTGTGTACTTC; cdr3_aa: CASRWERESRVYF
j_call: TRBJ1-3; v_call: TRBV5-4; clone_size: NA; d_call: NA; cdr3_nt: TGTGCCAGCAGCTTGGGTACAGGGTACTCTGGAAACACCATATATTTT; cdr3_aa: CASSLGTGYSGNTIYF
j_call: TRBJ2-3; v_call: TRBV25-1; clone_size: NA; d_call: NA; cdr3_nt: TGTGCCAGCAGTGATACTTATACGCAGTATTTT; cdr3_aa: CASSDTYTQYF
j_call: TRBJ1-1; v_call: TRBV5-6; clone_size: NA; d_call: TRBD1; cdr3_nt: TGTGCCAGCAGCTTGGGAGGACAGGGCAGCACTGAAGCTTTCTTT; cdr3_aa: CASSLGGQGSTEAFF
j_call: TRBJ2-7; v_call: TRBV11-2; clone_size: NA; d_call: TRBD2; cdr3_nt: TGTGCCAGCAGCCATGGGACTAGCGGATACTACGAGCAGTACTTC; cdr3_aa: CASSHGTSGYYEQYF
j_call: TRBJ2-7; v_call: TRBV6-5; clone_size: few; d_call: NA; cdr3_nt: TGTGCCAGCAGCGACCGGGTTGGATACGAGCAGTACTTC; cdr3_aa: CASSDRVGYEQYF
j_call: TRBJ2-3; v_call: TRBV28; clone_size: NA; d_call: TRBD2; cdr3_nt: TGTGCCAGCAGTGCGGTACTAGCGGGATCATGGCACACCGCAGATACGCAGTATTTT; cdr3_aa: CASSAVLAGSWHTADTQYF
j_call: TRBJ2-7; v_call: TRBV18; clone_size: NA; d_call: NA; cdr3_nt: TGTGCCAGCTCACAGGACAGTGTGGGCGAGCAGTACTTC; cdr3_aa: CASSQDSVGEQYF
j_call: TRBJ2-7; v_call: TRBV7-9; clone_size: NA; d_call: TRBD2; cdr3_nt: TGTGCCAGCAGCTTGGGGATAGCGGGAGTTCGCGAGCAGTACTTC; cdr3_aa: CASSLGIAGVREQYF
j_call: TRBJ2-1; v_call: TRBV6-4; clone_size: NA; d_call: NA; cdr3_nt: TGTGCCAGCAGTGACTCACGGAGGGGAGAGGAGCAGTTCTTC; cdr3_aa: CASSDSRRGEEQFF
j_call: TRBJ2-7; v_call: TRBV2; clone_size: NA; d_call: TRBD1; cdr3_nt: TGTGCCAGCAGTCCGGGACAGGCGAGCGAGCAGTACTTC; cdr3_aa: CASSPGQASEQYF
j_call: TRBJ2-1; v_call: TRBV6-6; clone_size: NA; d_call: NA; cdr3_nt: TGTGCCAGCAGTTACAGGGGCCGCTCCTACAATGAGCAGTTCTTC; cdr3_aa: CASSYRGRSYNEQFF
j_call: TRBJ2-2; v_call: TRBV25-1; clone_size: once; d_call: NA; cdr3_nt: TGTGCCAGCTCCACCACCCGAGGGTCGGACTCGAACACCGGGGAGCTGTTTTTT; cdr3_aa: CASSTTRGSDSNTGELFF
j_call: TRBJ2-3; v_call: TRBV19; clone_size: NA; d_call: NA; cdr3_nt: TGTGCCAGTAGGGACGCCGGACAGACAGATACGCAGTATTTT; cdr3_aa: CASRDAGQTDTQYF
j_call: TRBJ1-4; v_call: TRBV11-2; clone_size: once; d_call: NA; cdr3_nt: TGTGCCAGCAGCTGGTCACAGAGAGAACTGTTTTTT; cdr3_aa: CASSWSQRELFF
j_call: TRBJ2-7; v_call: TRBV6-5; clone_size: NA; d_call: NA; cdr3_nt: TGTGCCAGCAGTCCTACTCGACTAAACTCCTACGAGCAGTACTTC; cdr3_aa: CASSPTRLNSYEQYF
j_call: TRBJ2-3; v_call: TRBV13; clone_size: NA; d_call: NA; cdr3_nt: TGTGCCAGCAGCTTAGGCCTAAGTAAACAGGGAGGCACAGATACGCAGTATTTT; cdr3_aa: CASSLGLSKQGGTDTQYF
j_call: TRBJ2-5; v_call: TRBV6-5; clone_size: NA; d_call: NA; cdr3_nt: TGTGCCAGCAGTTTCCGGGAATCAGGGACCCAGTACTTC; cdr3_aa: CASSFRESGTQYF
j_call: TRBJ2-7; v_call: TRBV7-6; clone_size: NA; d_call: NA; cdr3_nt: TGTGCCAGCAGCCCGAGTTCCCCTCCGACCTACGAGCAGTACTTC; cdr3_aa: CASSPSSPPTYEQYF
j_call: TRBJ2-1; v_call: TRBV4-2; clone_size: once; d_call: TRBD2; cdr3_nt: TGTGCCAGCAGCCAAGACTTCAAGCGGGGAGGGTCCGAGCAGTTCTTC; cdr3_aa: CASSQDFKRGGSEQFF
j_call: TRBJ1-5; v_call: TRBV2; clone_size: NA; d_call: NA; cdr3_nt: TGTGCCAGCAGACAGGACAATCAGCCCCAGCATTTT; cdr3_aa: CASRQDNQPQHF
j_call: TRBJ2-7; v_call: TRBV18; clone_size: NA; d_call: NA; cdr3_nt: TGTGCCAGCTCACCACCGCGGGTCGGCAATCTAAACTACGAGCAGTACTTC; cdr3_aa: CASSPPRVGNLNYEQYF
j_call: TRBJ1-3; v_call: TRBV25-1; clone_size: NA; d_call: NA; cdr3_nt: TGTGCCAGCAGTGAAAAGGTTCCAGGGACAAAAAACACCATATATTTT; cdr3_aa: CASSEKVPGTKNTIYF
j_call: TRBJ1-6; v_call: TRBV7-2; clone_size: NA; d_call: TRBD1; cdr3_nt: TGTGCCAGCAGCTTGGCCCAGGGGGCATCACCCCTCCACTTT; cdr3_aa: CASSLAQGASPLHF
j_call: TRBJ2-7; v_call: TRBV3-1/TRBV3-2; clone_size: NA; d_call: TRBD2; cdr3_nt: TGTGCCAGCAGCCAAGTCCGGGGAGGGAACGAGCAGTACTTC; cdr3_aa: CASSQVRGGNEQYF
j_call: TRBJ2-7; v_call: TRBV5-1; clone_size: NA; d_call: TRBD1; cdr3_nt: TGCGCCAGCAGCTTGGCCGTACAGGGGATTTCCTACGAGCAGTACTTC; cdr3_aa: CASSLAVQGISYEQYF
j_call: TRBJ1-6; v_call: TRBV14; clone_size: NA; d_call: NA; cdr3_nt: TGTGCCAGCAGCCCCGGGGGTCGGAACAATTCACCCCTCCACTTT; cdr3_aa: CASSPGGRNNSPLHF
j_call: TRBJ2-1; v_call: TRBV7-3; clone_size: NA; d_call: TRBD2; cdr3_nt: TGTGCCAGCAGCTATGGGACTAGCGGGGGGAATGAGCAGTTCTTC; cdr3_aa: CASSYGTSGGNEQFF
j_call: TRBJ2-7; v_call: TRBV6-5; clone_size: NA; d_call: TRBD2; cdr3_nt: TGTGCCAGCACCGAGCCGGGAGGTTCCTACGAGCAGTACTTC; cdr3_aa: CASTEPGGSYEQYF
j_call: TRBJ1-2; v_call: TRBV12-1; clone_size: NA; d_call: NA; cdr3_nt: TGTGCCAGCGACTCCAGGGTTTCGTATGGCTACACCTTC; cdr3_aa: CASDSRVSYGYTF
j_call: TRBJ1-2; v_call: TRBV6-5; clone_size: NA; d_call: TRBD1; cdr3_nt: TGTGCCAGCAACCCGACAGGGGGCAAGAGCTATGGCTACACCTTC; cdr3_aa: CASNPTGGKSYGYTF
j_call: TRBJ1-6; v_call: TRBV7-8; clone_size: NA; d_call: NA; cdr3_nt: TGTGCCAGCAGCTTAGCGGGGGGGAGCTCCTATAATTCACCCCTCCACTTT; cdr3_aa: CASSLAGGSSYNSPLHF
j_call: TRBJ2-1; v_call: TRBV5-8; clone_size: NA; d_call: NA; cdr3_nt: TGTGCCAGCAGCCCCGTTCGTGGGGCGTTGGAGCAGTTCTTC; cdr3_aa: CASSPVRGALEQFF
j_call: TRBJ2-1; v_call: TRBV4-1; clone_size: NA; d_call: NA; cdr3_nt: TGCGCCAGCAGCCAAGATCGAGGGGAGGCTGAGTTCTTC; cdr3_aa: CASSQDRGEAEFF
j_call: TRBJ2-7; v_call: TRBV7-8; clone_size: NA; d_call: TRBD1; cdr3_nt: TGTGCCAGCAGCGAAGGGGACAGGGGCTACGAGCAGTACTTC; cdr3_aa: CASSEGDRGYEQYF
j_call: TRBJ2-7; v_call: TRBV7-9; clone_size: NA; d_call: TRBD2; cdr3_nt: TGTGCCAGCAGCTTAGCGCGACTAGCGGGCGGTGACTACGAGCAGTACTTC; cdr3_aa: CASSLARLAGGDYEQYF
j_call: TRBJ1-2; v_call: TRBV30; clone_size: NA; d_call: NA; cdr3_nt: TGTGCACACGGGGACACCGTCTATGGCTACACCTTC; cdr3_aa: CAHGDTVYGYTF
j_call: TRBJ2-1; v_call: TRBV5-1; clone_size: NA; d_call: TRBD1; cdr3_nt: TGCGCCAGCAGCTCGAAGGGACAGGGGAGCTCCTACAATGAGCAGTTCTTC; cdr3_aa: CASSSKGQGSSYNEQFF
j_call: TRBJ2-1; v_call: TRBV24-1; clone_size: NA; d_call: TRBD2; cdr3_nt: TGTGCCACCAGTGTTGCGGGAGGGCCGCCGGTAAACAATGAGCAGTTCTTC; cdr3_aa: CATSVAGGPPVNNEQFF
j_call: TRBJ1-1; v_call: TRBV3-1/TRBV3-2; clone_size: NA; d_call: NA; cdr3_nt: TGTGCCAGCAGCCAGAGGGAGCTAGGCACTGAAGCTTTCTTT; cdr3_aa: CASSQRELGTEAFF
j_call: TRBJ1-3; v_call: TRBV6-1; clone_size: NA; d_call: NA; cdr3_nt: TGTGCCAGCAGTGAATTGGCAGGGCGTTCTGGAAACACCATATATTTT; cdr3_aa: CASSELAGRSGNTIYF